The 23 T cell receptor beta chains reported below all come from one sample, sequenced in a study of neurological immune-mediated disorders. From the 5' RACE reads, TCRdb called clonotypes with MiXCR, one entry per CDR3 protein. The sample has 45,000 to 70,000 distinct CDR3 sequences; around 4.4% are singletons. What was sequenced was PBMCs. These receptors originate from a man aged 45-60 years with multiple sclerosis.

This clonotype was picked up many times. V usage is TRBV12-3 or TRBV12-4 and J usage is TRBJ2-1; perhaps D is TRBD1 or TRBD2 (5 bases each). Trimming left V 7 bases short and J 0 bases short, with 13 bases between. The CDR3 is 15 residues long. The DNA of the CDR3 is TGTGCCAGCAACTTGTGGGGGAGCTCCTACAATGAGCAGTTCTTC. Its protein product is CASNLWGSSYNEQFF.

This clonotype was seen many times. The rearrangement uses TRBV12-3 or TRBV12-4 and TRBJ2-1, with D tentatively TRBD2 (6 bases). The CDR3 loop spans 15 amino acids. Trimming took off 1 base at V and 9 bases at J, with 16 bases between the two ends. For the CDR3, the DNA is TGTGCCAGCAGTTTAGGGGGGAGGAATAGCGGTGAGCAGTTCTTC. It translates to CASSLGGRNSGEQFF.

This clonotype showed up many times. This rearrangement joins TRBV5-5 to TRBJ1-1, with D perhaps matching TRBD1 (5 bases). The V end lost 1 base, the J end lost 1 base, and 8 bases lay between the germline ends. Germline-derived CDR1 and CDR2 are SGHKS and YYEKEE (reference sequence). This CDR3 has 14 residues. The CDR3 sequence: CASSLRTGNTEAFF. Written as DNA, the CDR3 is TGTGCCAGCAGCTTGCGTACAGGGAACACTGAAGCTTTCTTT.

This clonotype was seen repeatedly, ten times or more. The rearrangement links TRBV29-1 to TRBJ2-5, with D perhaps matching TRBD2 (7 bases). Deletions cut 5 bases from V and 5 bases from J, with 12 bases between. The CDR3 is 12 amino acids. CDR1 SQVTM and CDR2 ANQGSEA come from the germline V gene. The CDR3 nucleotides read TGCAGCGTTAATAGGGGGGGGGAGACCCAGTACTTC. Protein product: CSVNRGGETQYF.

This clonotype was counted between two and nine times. CDR3 bases: TGTGCCAGCTCACCCAAGGGCGAAGAGACCCAGTACTTC. Amino acid sequence: CASSPKGEETQYF. The chain joins TRBV18 to TRBJ2-5; no reliable D call. Trimming removed 3 bases from V and 3 bases from J, with 8 bases in between. Germline values: CDR1 KGHSH, CDR2 LQKENI. CDR3 length equals 13 residues.

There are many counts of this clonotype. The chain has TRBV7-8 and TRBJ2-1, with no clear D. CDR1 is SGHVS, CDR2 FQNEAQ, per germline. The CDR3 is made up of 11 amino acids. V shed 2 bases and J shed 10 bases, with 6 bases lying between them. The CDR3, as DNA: TGTGCCAGCAGCTTAATTCGGGAGCAGTTCTTC. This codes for CASSLIREQFF.

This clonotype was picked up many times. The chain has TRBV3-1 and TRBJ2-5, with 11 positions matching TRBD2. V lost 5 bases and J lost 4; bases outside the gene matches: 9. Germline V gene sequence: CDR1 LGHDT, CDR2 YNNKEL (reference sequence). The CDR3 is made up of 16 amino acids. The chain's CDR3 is CASSGSSGRAAETQYF. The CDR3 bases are TGTGCCAGCAGCGGAAGTAGCGGGAGGGCGGCAGAGACCCAGTACTTC.

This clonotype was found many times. The CDR3, as DNA: TGCGCCAGCAGATCCGGGACTAGCGGCTACGAGCAGTACTTC. It is translated as CASRSGTSGYEQYF. J is TRBJ2-7 and V is TRBV5-1; 11 bases align to TRBD2. The CDR3 has 14 amino acids. Germline CDR1 reads SGHRS; CDR2 reads YFSETQ. Losses at the gene ends were 5 bases for V and 3 bases for J; bases not matched to a gene: 4.

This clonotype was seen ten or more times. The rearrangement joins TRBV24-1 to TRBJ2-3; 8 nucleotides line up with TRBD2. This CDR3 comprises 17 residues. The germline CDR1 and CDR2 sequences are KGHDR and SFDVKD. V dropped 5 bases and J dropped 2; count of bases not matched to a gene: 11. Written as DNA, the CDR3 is TGTGCCACCAGTGGCCCTTATTTAGCGGGAACCACAGATACGCAGTATTTT. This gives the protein CATSGPYLAGTTDTQYF.

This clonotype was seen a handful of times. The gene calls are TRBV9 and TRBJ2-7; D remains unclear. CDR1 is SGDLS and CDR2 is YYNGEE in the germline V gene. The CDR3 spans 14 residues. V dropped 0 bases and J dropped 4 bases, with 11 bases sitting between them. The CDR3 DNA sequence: TGTGCCAGCAGCGTAGTCCCAGGAGCTTACGAGCAGTACTTC. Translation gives CASSVVPGAYEQYF.

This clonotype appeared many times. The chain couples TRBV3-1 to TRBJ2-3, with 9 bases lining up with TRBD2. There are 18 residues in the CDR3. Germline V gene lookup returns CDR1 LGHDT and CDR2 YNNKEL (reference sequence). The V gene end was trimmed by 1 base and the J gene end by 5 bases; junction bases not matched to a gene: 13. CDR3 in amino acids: CASSQVILAGTSRDTQYF. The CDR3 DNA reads TGTGCCAGCAGCCAAGTGATCCTAGCGGGGACCTCGAGAGATACGCAGTATTTT.

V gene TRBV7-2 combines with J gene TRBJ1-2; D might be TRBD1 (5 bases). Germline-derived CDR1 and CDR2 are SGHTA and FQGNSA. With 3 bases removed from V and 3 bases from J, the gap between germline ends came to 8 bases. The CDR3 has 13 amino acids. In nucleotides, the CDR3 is TGTGCCAGCAGCTTGAGCAGGGACTATGGCTACACCTTC. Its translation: CASSLSRDYGYTF.

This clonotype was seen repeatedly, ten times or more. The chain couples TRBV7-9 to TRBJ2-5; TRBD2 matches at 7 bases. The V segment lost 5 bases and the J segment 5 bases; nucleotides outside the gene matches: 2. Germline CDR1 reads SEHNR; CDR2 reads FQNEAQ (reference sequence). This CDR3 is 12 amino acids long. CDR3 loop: CASSRLAETQYF. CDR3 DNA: TGTGCCAGCAGCAGACTAGCTGAGACCCAGTACTTC. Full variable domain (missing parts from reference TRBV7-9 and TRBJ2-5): DTGVSQNPRHKITKRGQNVTFRCDPISEHNRLYWYRQTLGQGPEFLTYFQNEAQLEKSRLLSDRFSAERPKGSFSTLEIQRTEQGDSAMYLCASSRLAETQYFGPGTRLLVL.

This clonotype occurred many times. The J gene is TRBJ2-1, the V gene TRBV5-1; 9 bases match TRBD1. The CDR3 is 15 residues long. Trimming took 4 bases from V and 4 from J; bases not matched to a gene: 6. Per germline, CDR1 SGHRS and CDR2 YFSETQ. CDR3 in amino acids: CASSEGTGFYNEQFF. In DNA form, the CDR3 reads TGCGCCAGCAGCGAAGGGACAGGGTTTTACAATGAGCAGTTCTTC.

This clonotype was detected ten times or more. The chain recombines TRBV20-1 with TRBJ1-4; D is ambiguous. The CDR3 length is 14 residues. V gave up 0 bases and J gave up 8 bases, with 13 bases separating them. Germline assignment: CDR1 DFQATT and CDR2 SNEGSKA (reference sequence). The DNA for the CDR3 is TGCAGTGCTAGAGAAAACCTCAGCAGGGAAAAACTGTTTTTT. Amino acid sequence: CSARENLSREKLFF.

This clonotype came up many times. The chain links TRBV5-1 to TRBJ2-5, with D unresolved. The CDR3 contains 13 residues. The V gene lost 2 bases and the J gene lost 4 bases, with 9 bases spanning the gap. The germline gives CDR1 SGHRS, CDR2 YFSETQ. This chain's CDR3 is CASSLDPRETQYF. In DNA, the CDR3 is TGCGCCAGCAGCTTAGATCCGAGAGAGACCCAGTACTTC.

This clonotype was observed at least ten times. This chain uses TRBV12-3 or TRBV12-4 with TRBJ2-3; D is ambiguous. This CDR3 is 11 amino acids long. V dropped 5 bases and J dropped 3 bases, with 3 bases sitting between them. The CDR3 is CASSVTDTQYF. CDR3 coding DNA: TGTGCCAGCAGTGTTACAGATACGCAGTATTTT.

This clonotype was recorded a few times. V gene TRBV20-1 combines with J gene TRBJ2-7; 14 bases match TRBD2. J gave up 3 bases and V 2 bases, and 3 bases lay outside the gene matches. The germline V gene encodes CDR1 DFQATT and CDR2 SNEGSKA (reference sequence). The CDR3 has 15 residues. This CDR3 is CSARKGTSGSYEQYF. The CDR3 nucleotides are TGCAGTGCTAGAAAAGGGACTAGCGGGAGCTACGAGCAGTACTTC.

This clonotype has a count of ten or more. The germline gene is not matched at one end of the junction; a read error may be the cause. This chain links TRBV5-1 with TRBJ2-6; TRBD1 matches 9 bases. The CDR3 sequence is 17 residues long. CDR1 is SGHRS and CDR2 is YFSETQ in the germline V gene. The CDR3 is CASSSTGGYSVANVLTF. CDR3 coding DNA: TGCGCCAGCAGTTCGACAGGGGGATACTCTGTGGCCAACGTCCTGACTTTC. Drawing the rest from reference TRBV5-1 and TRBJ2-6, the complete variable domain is KAGVTQTPRYLIKTRGQQVTLSCSPISGHRSVSWYQQTPGQGLQFLFEYFSETQRNKGNFPGRFSGRQFSNSRSEMNVSTLELGDSALYLCASSSTGGYSVANVLTFGAGSRLTVL.

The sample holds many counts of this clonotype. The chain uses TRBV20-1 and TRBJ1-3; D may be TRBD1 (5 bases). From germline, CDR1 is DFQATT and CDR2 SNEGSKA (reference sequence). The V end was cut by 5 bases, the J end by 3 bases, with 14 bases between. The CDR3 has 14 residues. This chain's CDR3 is CSAYDSRRGNTIYF. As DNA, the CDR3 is TGCAGTGCTTACGACAGTCGACGTGGAAACACCATATATTTT.

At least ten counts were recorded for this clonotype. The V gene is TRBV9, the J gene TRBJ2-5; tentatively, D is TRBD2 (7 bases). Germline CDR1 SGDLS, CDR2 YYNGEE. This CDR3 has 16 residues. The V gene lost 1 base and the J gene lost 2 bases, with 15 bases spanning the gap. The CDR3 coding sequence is TGTGCCAGCAGCGTATTCGGAGGGAGGGGGCAAGAGACCCAGTACTTC. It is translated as CASSVFGGRGQETQYF.

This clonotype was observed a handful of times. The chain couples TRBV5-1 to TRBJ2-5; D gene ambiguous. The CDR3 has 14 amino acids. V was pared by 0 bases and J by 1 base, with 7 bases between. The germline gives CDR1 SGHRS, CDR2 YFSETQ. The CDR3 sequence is CASSLDGPQETQYF. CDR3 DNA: TGCGCCAGCAGCTTGGACGGGCCCCAAGAGACCCAGTACTTC.

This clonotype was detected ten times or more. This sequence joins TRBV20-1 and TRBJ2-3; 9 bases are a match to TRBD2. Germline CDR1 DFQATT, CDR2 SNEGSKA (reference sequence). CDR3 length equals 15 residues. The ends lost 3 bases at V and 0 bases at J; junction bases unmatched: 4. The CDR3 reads CSARLAGVSTDTQYF. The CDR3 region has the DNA TGCAGTGCTAGGTTAGCGGGAGTTAGCACAGATACGCAGTATTTT.